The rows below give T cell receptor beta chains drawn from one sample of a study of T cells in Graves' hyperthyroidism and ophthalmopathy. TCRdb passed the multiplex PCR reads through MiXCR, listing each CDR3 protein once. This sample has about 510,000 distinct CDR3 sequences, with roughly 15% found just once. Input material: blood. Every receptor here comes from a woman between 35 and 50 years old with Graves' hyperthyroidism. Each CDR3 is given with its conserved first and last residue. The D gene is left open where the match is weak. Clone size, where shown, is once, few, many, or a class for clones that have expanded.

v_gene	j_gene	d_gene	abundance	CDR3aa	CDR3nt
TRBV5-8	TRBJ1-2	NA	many	CASNNPTTNYGYTF	TGTGCCAGCAATAATCCTACGACTAACTATGGCTACACCTTC
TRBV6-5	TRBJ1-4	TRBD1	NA	CASSYSGTEPNEKLFF	TGTGCCAGCAGTTACTCGGGGACAGAACCCAATGAAAAACTGTTTTTT
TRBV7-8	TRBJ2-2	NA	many	CASSPGRAGNTGELFF	TGTGCCAGCAGCCCCGGGAGAGCGGGGAACACCGGGGAGCTGTTTTTT
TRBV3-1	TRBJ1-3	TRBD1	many	CASSQQGAVPGNTIYF	TGTGCCAGCAGTCAACAGGGGGCAGTACCTGGAAACACCATATATTTT
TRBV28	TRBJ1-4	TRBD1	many	CASSFPDRVSEKLFF	TGTGCCAGCAGTTTCCCGGACAGGGTGAGCGAAAAACTGTTTTTT
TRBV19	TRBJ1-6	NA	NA	CASTYEGTDSPLHF	TGTGCCAGTACCTATGAGGGAACGGATTCACCCCTCCACTTT
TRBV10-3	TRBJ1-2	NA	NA	CAISTGTDYGYTF	TGTGCCATCAGTACCGGGACTGACTATGGCTACACCTTC
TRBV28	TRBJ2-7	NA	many	CASSSHSTRPPEQYF	TGTGCCAGCAGTAGTCACAGTACCCGACCCCCCGAGCAGTACTTC
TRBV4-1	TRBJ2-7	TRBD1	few	CASSHDPGTAYEQYF	TGCGCCAGCAGCCATGACCCCGGGACAGCTTACGAGCAGTACTTC
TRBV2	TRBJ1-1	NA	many	CASSPPKGDMNTEAFF	TGTGCCAGCAGCCCACCAAAGGGGGACATGAACACTGAAGCTTTCTTT
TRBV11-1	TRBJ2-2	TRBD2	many	CASSPGTSVPGELFF	TGTGCCAGCAGCCCCGGGACTAGCGTGCCCGGGGAGCTGTTTTTT
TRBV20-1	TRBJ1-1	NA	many	CGGGRVNTEAFF	TGCGGAGGGGGGCGGGTGAACACTGAAGCTTTCTTT
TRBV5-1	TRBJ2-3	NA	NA	CASSLGGLFTINPDTQYF	TGCGCCAGCAGCTTGGGGGGACTTTTCACAATCAACCCAGATACGCAGTATTTT
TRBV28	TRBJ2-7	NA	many	CASSLFGGSPYEQYF	TGTGCCAGCAGTTTATTCGGGGGATCCCCCTACGAGCAGTACTTC
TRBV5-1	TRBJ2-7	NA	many	CASSYRENSYEQYF	TGCGCCAGCAGCTATAGGGAAAACTCCTACGAGCAGTACTTC
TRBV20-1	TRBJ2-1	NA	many	CSARGPRVEQFF	TGCAGTGCTAGAGGACCTCGCGTAGAGCAGTTCTTC
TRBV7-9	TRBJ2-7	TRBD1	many	CASSSGTGVNEQYF	TGTGCCAGCAGCTCCGGGACAGGGGTGAACGAGCAGTACTTC
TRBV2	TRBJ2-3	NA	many	CASSVTSTTDTQYF	TGTGCCAGCAGTGTAACTAGCACCACAGATACGCAGTATTTT
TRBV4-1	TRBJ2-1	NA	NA	CASSQEVTGVPPKGEQFF	TGCGCCAGCAGCCAAGAAGTAACGGGAGTCCCGCCCAAGGGTGAGCAGTTCTTC
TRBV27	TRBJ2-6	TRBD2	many	CASSAGVAGANVLTF	TGTGCCAGCTCCGCGGGAGTGGCTGGGGCCAACGTCCTGACTTTC
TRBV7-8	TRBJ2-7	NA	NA	CASSPTLRTVTYEQYF	TGCGCCAGCAGCCCCACCTTGAGGACAGTTACCTACGAGCAGTACTTC
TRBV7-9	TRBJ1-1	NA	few	CASTEGGALNTEAFF	TGTGCCAGCACCGAGGGGGGGGCATTGAACACTGAAGCTTTCTTT
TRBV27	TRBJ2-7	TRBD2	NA	CASKKLAGTYEQYF	TGTGCCAGTAAAAAACTAGCGGGAACTTACGAGCAGTACTTC
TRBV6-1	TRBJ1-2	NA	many	CASSETTSYGYTF	TGTGCCAGCAGTGAGACTACAAGCTATGGCTACACCTTC
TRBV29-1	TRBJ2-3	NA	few	CSVGNNEALSTDTQYF	TGCAGCGTTGGAAACAACGAAGCCCTTAGCACAGATACGCAGTATTTT
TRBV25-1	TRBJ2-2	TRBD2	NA	CATEMTSSFSNTGELFF	TGTGCCACCGAGATGACTAGCTCATTTTCGAACACCGGGGAGCTGTTTTTT
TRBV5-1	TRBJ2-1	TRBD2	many	CASSSEREGGEQFF	TGCGCCAGCAGCTCGGAGCGGGAGGGGGGTGAGCAGTTCTTC
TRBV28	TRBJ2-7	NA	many	CASSGGMAISYEQYF	TGTGCCAGCAGTGGGGGGATGGCCATTTCCTACGAGCAGTACTTC
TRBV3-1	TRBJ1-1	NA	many	CASSQSQIEAFF	TGTGCCAGCAGCCAAAGCCAGATTGAAGCTTTCTTT
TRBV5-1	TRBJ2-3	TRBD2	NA	CASTGGFRGTDTQYF	TGCGCCAGTACGGGGGGTTTCAGGGGCACAGATACGCAGTATTTT
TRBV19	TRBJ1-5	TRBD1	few	CASEDPPSSRNGQGASQPQHF	TGTGCCAGCGAAGATCCCCCCAGTAGTCGTAATGGACAGGGGGCGTCTCAGCCCCAGCATTTT
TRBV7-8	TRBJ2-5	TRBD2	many	CASSSHVLAGVGETQYF	TGTGCCAGCAGCTCACACGTACTAGCGGGAGTAGGTGAGACCCAGTACTTC
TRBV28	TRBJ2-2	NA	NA	CASSLLGFGGMVTGELFF	TGTGCCAGCAGTTTATTAGGGTTCGGGGGAATGGTTACCGGGGAGCTGTTTTTT
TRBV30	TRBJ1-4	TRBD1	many	CAWSVGGRGNEKLFF	TGTGCCTGGAGTGTAGGGGGCAGAGGAAATGAAAAACTGTTTTTT
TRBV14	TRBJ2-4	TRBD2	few	CASSPSGGDIQYF	TGTGCCAGCAGCCCTAGCGGGGGGGACATTCAGTACTTC
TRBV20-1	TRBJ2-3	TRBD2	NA	CSALTSGHISTDTQYF	TGCAGTGCTCTAACTAGCGGCCACATTAGCACAGATACGCAGTATTTT
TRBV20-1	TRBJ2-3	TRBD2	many	CSARTVGTSGSPSTDTQYF	TGCAGTGCTAGGACGGTGGGGACTAGCGGAAGCCCGAGCACAGATACGCAGTATTTT
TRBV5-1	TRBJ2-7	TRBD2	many	CASSLYGLAGGISYEQYF	TGCGCCAGCAGCTTATACGGACTAGCGGGAGGAATCTCCTACGAGCAGTACTTC
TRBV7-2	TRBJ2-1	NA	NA	CASSLRGNDEQFF	TGTGCCAGCAGCTTAAGGGGGAACGATGAGCAGTTCTTC
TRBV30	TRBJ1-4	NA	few	CAWNPKTEKLFF	TGTGCCTGGAACCCCAAGACCGAAAAACTGTTTTTT
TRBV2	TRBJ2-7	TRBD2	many	CASSGTSGAPNEQYF	TGTGCCAGCAGTGGGACTAGCGGGGCCCCTAACGAGCAGTACTTC
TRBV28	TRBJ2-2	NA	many	CASSPLSLGELFF	TGTGCCAGCAGTCCCTTAAGTTTGGGGGAGCTGTTTTTT
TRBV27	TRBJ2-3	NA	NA	CASTNRGLTDTQYF	TGTGCCAGCACCAATAGGGGACTTACAGATACGCAGTATTTT
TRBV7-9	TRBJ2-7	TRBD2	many	CASSSGTSGTPREQYF	TGTGCCAGCAGCTCCGGGACTAGCGGGACGCCTCGCGAGCAGTACTTC
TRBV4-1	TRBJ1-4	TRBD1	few	CASSQGTGRTTNEKLFF	TGCGCCAGCAGCCAAGGGACAGGGAGAACAACTAATGAAAAACTGTTTTTT
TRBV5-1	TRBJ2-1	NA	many	CASKRVGLVDEQFF	TGCGCCAGCAAGAGGGTCGGTCTAGTGGATGAGCAGTTCTTC
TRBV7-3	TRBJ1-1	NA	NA	CASSTTGGLAEAFF	TGTGCCAGCAGCACGACCGGGGGGCTCGCTGAAGCTTTCTTT
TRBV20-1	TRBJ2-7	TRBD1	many	CSAPGGYEQYF	TGCAGTGCCCCAGGGGGCTACGAGCAGTACTTC
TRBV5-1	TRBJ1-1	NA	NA	CASSLTHLNTEAFF	TGCGCCAGCAGCTTGACTCATTTGAACACTGAAGCTTTCTTT
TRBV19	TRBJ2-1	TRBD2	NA	CASSMGLAGATGNEQFF	TGTGCCAGTAGTATGGGACTAGCGGGAGCCACGGGGAATGAGCAGTTCTTC